These 13 T cell receptor beta chains originate from one sample sequenced in a study of blood T cell repertoires in COVID-19. Using immunoSEQ multiplex PCR, the repertoire was profiled, and TCRdb retains in-frame clones only, with some absent. The table has 250,000 or so clones, approximately 90% seen once. Sequences were obtained from PBMCs or T cells enriched from blood (not recorded which). These receptors were collected from a man in his forties who had been exposed to COVID-19.

This clone was detected a few times. The chain recombines TRBV2 with TRBJ2-2, with TRBD2 identical over 11 bases. This CDR3 region has 20 residues. V lost 5 bases and J lost 1; bases outside the gene matches: 15. From germline, CDR1 is SNHLY and CDR2 FYNNEI. In DNA form, the CDR3 reads TGTGCCAGCAGTCCGGGTTGGTTCCTAGCGGGAGGACGGAACACCGGGGAGCTGTTTTTT. Translation: CASSPGWFLAGGRNTGELFF.

The genes are TRBV7-8 and TRBJ2-7; tentative D call: TRBD1 (6 bases). Germline V CDR1 and CDR2: SGHVS, FQNEAQ. The CDR3 covers 13 residues. Trimming took 4 bases from V and 3 from J, leaving 10 bases between them. CDR3 DNA: TGTGCCAGCAGCTCAGGGGTGGACTACGAGCAGTACTTC. Encoded protein: CASSSGVDYEQYF.

The chain employs TRBV5-1 and TRBJ2-7; weak D call: TRBD1 (5 bases). The V and J ends lost 0 bases and 7 bases respectively, with 11 bases between them. The V gene's germline CDR1 is SGHRS and CDR2 YFSETQ. CDR3 length: 13 residues. The CDR3 region is CASSLGRVGEQYF. The CDR3 DNA sequence: TGCGCCAGCAGCTTGGGCAGGGTGGGGGAGCAGTACTTC.

The chain uses TRBV7-9 and TRBJ1-5; TRBD1 might be the D (5 bases). Germline-derived CDR1 and CDR2 are SEHNR and FQNEAQ (reference sequence). The CDR3 is 14 residues long. Trimming stripped 7 bases from V and 3 bases from J, with 13 bases between. The CDR3 DNA is TGTGCCAGCACGGGGCAGGGATACAATCAGCCCCAGCATTTT. Translation gives CASTGQGYNQPQHF.

V is TRBV4-2 and J is TRBJ1-2; 10 bases map to TRBD1. This CDR3 region has 18 residues. Germline lookup yields CDR1 LGHNA and CDR2 YNFKEQ. V was pared by 2 bases and J by 3 bases, with 12 bases of the junction left unmatched. The CDR3 coding sequence is TGTGCCAGCAGCCAACAAACCGGGACAGGGGTCTCCCACTATGGCTACACCTTC. It codes for CASSQQTGTGVSHYGYTF.

This rearrangement joins TRBV28 to TRBJ2-5; 10 nucleotides match TRBD1. V lost 2 bases and J lost 5; bases outside the gene matches: 2. Germline CDR1 is MDHEN and CDR2 is SYDVKM. This CDR3 has 14 residues. This chain's CDR3 is CASSLPGQGETQYF. In DNA, the CDR3 is TGTGCCAGCAGTTTACCGGGACAGGGGGAGACCCAGTACTTC.

V gene TRBV4-1 combines with J gene TRBJ2-7; 10 bases are a match to TRBD2. The CDR3 is made up of 18 amino acids. V lost 3 bases, J lost 2 bases, and 13 bases stayed unmatched. Germline V gives CDR1 MGHRA, CDR2 YSYEKL. CDR3 DNA sequence: TGCGCCAGCAGCCACTCTCCGGGGCCTAGCGGGAGCCCCTACGAGCAGTACTTC. Its protein product is CASSHSPGPSGSPYEQYF.

This rearrangement joins TRBV6-5 to TRBJ2-5; 10 bases align to TRBD2. V gave up 7 bases and J gave up 2 bases; unmatched junction bases: 7. Germline CDR1 reads MNHEY; CDR2 reads SVGAGI. The length of the CDR3 is 15 residues. The CDR3 protein is CASTLAGGFQETQYF. The CDR3 DNA reads TGTGCCAGCACCTTAGCGGGAGGCTTTCAAGAGACCCAGTACTTC.

The rearrangement joins TRBV29-1 to TRBJ2-5, with D unclear. Germline-derived CDR1 and CDR2 are SQVTM and ANQGSEA. V was trimmed by 6 bases and J by 0 bases, leaving 8 bases between them. There are 12 residues in the CDR3. This CDR3 is CSVDGYQETQYF. CDR3 DNA sequence: TGCAGCGTAGACGGGTACCAAGAGACCCAGTACTTC.

V is TRBV9 and J is TRBJ2-7; TRBD2 aligns across 11 bases. The CDR3 is made up of 15 amino acids. Germline CDR1 SGDLS, CDR2 YYNGEE. Unmatched junction bases numbered 10, after V lost 8 bases and J lost 3 bases. This CDR3 reads CASAKLAGVGYEQYF. In DNA, the CDR3 is TGTGCCAGTGCAAAACTAGCGGGAGTGGGCTACGAGCAGTACTTC.

The rearrangement links TRBV9 to TRBJ2-7; 11 bases are shared with TRBD2. The CDR3 is 15 amino acids. Per germline, CDR1 SGDLS and CDR2 YYNGEE. V shed 4 bases and J 4 bases; nucleotides not matched to a gene: 7. Here the CDR3 reads CASSPTGTSGYEQYF. In nucleotides, the CDR3 is TGTGCCAGCAGCCCAACCGGGACTAGCGGATACGAGCAGTACTTC.

The chain combines TRBV5-4 with TRBJ1-1; 7 bases map to TRBD1. From germline, CDR1 is SGHNT and CDR2 YYREEE (reference sequence). After removal of 0 bases from V and 4 bases from J, the junction contained 6 bases not matched to a gene. This CDR3 has 15 residues. The CDR3 loop is CASSLGQGSFTEAFF. CDR3 DNA sequence: TGTGCCAGCAGCTTGGGACAGGGAAGCTTCACTGAAGCTTTCTTT. The full variable domain, completed using reference TRBV5-4 and TRBJ1-1, is ETGVTQSPTHLIKTRGQQVTLRCSSQSGHNTVSWYQQALGQGPQFIFQYYREEENGRGNFPPRFSGLQFPNYSSELNVNALELDDSALYLCASSLGQGSFTEAFFGQGTRLTVV.

V and J are TRBV5-1 and TRBJ2-2; D gene ambiguous. The CDR3 has 12 residues. Trimming took off 0 bases at V and 6 bases at J, with 3 bases between the two ends. Germline assignment: CDR1 SGHRS and CDR2 YFSETQ. Written as DNA, the CDR3 is TGCGCCAGCAGCTTGGTATCCGGGGAGCTGTTTTTT. This translates into CASSLVSGELFF. Complete variable domain (other parts from reference TRBV5-1 and TRBJ2-2): KAGVTQTPRYLIKTRGQQVTLSCSPISGHRSVSWYQQTPGQGLQFLFEYFSETQRNKGNFPGRFSGRQFSNSRSEMNVSTLELGDSALYLCASSLVSGELFFGEGSRLTVL.